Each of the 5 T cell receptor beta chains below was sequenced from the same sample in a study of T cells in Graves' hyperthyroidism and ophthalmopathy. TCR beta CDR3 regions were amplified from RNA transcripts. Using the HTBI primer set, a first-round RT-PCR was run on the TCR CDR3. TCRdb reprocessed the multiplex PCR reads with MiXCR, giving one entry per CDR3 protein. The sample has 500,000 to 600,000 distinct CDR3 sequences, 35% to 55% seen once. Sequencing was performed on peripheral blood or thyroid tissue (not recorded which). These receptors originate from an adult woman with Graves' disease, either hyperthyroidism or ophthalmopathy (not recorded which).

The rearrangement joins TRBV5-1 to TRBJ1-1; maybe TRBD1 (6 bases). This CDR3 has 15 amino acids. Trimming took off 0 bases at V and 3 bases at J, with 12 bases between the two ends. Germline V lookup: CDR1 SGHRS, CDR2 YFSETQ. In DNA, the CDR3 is TGCGCCAGCAGCTTGGAATGGGGGCGGGACACTGAAGCTTTCTTT. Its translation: CASSLEWGRDTEAFF.

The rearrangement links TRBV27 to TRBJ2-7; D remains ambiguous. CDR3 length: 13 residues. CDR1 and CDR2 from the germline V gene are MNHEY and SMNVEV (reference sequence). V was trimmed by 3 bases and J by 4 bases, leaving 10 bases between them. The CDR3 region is CASSFSGVYEQYF. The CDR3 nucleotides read TGTGCCAGCAGTTTTTCAGGAGTATACGAGCAGTACTTC.

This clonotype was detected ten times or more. In DNA form, the CDR3 reads TGCAGTTTGGTGTCGGCGCTCGGCTATGGCTACACCTTC. Residues: CSLVSALGYGYTF. The rearrangement joins TRBV20-1 to TRBJ1-2; unclear D gene. This CDR3 is 13 amino acids long. Germline CDR1 DFQATT, CDR2 SNEGSKA (reference sequence). Trimming took off 8 bases at V and 4 bases at J, with 17 bases between the two ends.

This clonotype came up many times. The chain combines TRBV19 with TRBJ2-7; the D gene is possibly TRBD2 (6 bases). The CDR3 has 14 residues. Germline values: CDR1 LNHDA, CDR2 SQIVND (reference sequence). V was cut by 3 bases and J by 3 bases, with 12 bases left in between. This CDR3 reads CASSMEGRLYEQYF. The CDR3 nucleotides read TGTGCCAGTAGTATGGAGGGCAGACTCTACGAGCAGTACTTC. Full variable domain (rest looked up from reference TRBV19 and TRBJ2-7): DGGITQSPKYLFRKEGQNVTLSCEQNLNHDAMYWYRQDPGQGLRLIYYSQIVNDFQKGDIAEGYSVSREKKESFPLTVTSAQKNPTAFYLCASSMEGRLYEQYFGPGTRLTVT.

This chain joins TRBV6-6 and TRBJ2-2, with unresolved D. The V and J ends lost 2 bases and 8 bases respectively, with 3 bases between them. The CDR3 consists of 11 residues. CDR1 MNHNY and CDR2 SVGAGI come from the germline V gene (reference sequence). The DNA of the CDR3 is TGTGCCAGCAGTTACGAAGGGGAGCTGTTTTTT. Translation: CASSYEGELFF.